This TCR beta chain stems from a study of identical twins. Study findings and constraints: With monozygotic twins, out-of-frame TCR alpha sharing exceeded what models estimated.

V was shortened by 3 bases and J by 6 bases, with 14 bases between the two germline ends. This CDR3 has 14 amino acids. There are a few counts of this clonotype. Its antigen is as yet unknown. TCRdb re-derived calls from the 5' RACE reads in MiXCR, one entry per CDR3 protein. The data hold 430,000 or so distinct CDR3 sequences, with about 24% observed a single time. Another study also made use of these data, one on T cells expressing NK-cell markers. That paper states: An anti-gamma-delta TCR antibody confined sorting to alpha-beta TCR T cells across several of the experiments.

The source material was CD4+ T cells sorted from blood. The TCR originated in a woman under 30 in good health. The chain recombines TRBV12-3 or TRBV12-4 with TRBJ1-2; D may be TRBD1 (5 bases). Here the CDR3 reads CASSLGTLMNGYTF. The CDR3 DNA sequence: TGTGCCAGCAGTTTGGGGACCCTCATGAATGGCTACACCTTC.